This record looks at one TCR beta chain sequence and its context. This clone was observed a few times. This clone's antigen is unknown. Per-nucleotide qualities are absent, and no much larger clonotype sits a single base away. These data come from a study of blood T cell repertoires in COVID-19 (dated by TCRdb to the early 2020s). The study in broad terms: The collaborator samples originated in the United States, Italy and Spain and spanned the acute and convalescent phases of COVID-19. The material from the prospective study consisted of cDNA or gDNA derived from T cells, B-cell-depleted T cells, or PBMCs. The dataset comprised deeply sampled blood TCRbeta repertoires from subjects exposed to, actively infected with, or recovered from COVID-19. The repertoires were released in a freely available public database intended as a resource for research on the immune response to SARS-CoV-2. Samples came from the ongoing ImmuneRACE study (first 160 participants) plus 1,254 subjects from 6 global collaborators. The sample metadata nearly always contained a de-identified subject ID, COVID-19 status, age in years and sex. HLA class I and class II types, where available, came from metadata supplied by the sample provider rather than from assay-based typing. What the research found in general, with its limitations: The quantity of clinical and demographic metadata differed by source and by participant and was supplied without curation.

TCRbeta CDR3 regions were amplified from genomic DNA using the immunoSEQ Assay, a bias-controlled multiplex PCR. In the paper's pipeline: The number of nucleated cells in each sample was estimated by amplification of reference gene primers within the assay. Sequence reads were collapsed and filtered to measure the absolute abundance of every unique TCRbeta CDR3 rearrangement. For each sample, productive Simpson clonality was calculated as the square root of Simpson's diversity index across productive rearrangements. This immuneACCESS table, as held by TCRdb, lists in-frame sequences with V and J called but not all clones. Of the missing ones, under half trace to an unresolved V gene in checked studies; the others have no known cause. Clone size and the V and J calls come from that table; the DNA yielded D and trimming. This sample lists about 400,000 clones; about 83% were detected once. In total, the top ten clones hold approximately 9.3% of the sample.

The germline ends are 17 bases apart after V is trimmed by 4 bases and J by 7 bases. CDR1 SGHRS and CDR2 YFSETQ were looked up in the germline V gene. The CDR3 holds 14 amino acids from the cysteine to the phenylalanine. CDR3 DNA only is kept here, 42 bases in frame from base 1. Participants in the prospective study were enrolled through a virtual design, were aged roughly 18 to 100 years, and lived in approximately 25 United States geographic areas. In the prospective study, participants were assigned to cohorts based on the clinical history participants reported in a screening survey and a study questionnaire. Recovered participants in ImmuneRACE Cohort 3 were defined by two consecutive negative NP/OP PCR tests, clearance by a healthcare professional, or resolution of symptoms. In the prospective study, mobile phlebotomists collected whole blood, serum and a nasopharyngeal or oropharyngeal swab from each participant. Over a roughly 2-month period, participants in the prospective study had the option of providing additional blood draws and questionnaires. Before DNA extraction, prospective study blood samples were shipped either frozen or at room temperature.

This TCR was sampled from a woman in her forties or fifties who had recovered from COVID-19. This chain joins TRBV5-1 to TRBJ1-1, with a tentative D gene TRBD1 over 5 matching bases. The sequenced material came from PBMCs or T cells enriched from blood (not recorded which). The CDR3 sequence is CASSLTGTGIEAFF. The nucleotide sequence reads TGCGCCAGCAGCCTCACCGGGACTGGAATTGAAGCTTTCTTT.